This T cell receptor beta chain was identified during a study of shared clonotypes between healthy human individuals. TCRdb's copy holds only in-frame clones and misses some; the assay was immunoSEQ multiplex PCR. The data contain some 1.4 million clones, roughly 96% of them seen just once; the ten biggest clones take up about 1.2%. CDR1 is LNHDA, CDR2 SQIVND, per germline (reference sequence). The CDR3 is 16 amino acids. V lost 4 bases, J lost 0 bases, and 10 bases lay in between. The sequence derives from a man younger than 40 in good health. This chain links TRBV19 with TRBJ2-6, with D unclear. The sample taken for sequencing was naive CD4+ T cells sorted from blood. The subset was: CD45RA+ positively selected. CDR3 DNA sequence: TGTGCCAGTAGTAACGTTTTGGGCTCTGGGGCCAACGTCCTGACTTTC. As protein: CASSNVLGSGANVLTF.